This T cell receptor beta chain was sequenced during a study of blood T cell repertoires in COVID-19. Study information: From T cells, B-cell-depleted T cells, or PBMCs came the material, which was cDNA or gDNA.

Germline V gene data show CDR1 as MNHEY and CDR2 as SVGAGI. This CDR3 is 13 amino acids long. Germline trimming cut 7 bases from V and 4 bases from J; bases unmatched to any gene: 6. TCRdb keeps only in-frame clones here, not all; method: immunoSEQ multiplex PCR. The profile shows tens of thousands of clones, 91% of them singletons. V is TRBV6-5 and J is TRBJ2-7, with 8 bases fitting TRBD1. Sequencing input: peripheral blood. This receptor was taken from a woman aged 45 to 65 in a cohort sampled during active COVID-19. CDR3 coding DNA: TGTGCCAGCACAAGACAGGGGTGGTACGAGCAGTACTTC. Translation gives CASTRQGWYEQYF.